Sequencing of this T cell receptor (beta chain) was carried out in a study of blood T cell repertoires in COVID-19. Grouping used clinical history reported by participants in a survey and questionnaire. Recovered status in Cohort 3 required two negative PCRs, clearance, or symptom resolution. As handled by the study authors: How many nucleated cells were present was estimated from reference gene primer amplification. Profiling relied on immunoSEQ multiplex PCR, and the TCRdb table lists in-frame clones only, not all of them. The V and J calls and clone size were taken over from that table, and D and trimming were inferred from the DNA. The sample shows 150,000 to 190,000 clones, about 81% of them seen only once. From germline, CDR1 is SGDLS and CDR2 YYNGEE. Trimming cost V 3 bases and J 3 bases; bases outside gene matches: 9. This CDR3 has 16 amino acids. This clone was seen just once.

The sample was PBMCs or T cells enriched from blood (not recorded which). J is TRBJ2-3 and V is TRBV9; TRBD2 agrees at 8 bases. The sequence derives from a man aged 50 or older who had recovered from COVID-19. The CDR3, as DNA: TGTGCCAGCAGCGAGGTAGCGGGGATAGGGACAGATACGCAGTATTTT. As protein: CASSEVAGIGTDTQYF.